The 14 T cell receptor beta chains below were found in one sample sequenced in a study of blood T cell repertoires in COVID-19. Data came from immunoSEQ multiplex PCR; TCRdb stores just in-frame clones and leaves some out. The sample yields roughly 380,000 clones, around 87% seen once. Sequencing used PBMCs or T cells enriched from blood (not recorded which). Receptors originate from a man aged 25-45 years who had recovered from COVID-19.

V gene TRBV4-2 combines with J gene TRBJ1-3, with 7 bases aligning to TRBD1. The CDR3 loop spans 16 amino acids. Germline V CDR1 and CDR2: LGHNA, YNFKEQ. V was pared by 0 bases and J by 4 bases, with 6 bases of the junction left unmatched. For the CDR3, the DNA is TGTGCCAGCAGCCAAGAGGCTGGGACAGTAGGAAACACCATATATTTT. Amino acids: CASSQEAGTVGNTIYF.

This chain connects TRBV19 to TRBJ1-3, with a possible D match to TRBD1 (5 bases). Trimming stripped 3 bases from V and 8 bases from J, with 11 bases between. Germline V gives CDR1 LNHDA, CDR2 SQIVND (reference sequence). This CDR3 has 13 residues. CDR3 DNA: TGTGCCAGTAGTATTGTGGTAGGGGACACCATATATTTT. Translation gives CASSIVVGDTIYF.

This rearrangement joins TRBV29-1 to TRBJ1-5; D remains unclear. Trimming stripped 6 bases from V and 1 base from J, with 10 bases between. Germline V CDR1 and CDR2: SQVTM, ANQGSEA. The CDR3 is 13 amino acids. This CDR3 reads CSVQEGSNQPQHF. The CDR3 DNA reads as TGCAGCGTCCAGGAGGGCAGCAATCAGCCCCAGCATTTT.

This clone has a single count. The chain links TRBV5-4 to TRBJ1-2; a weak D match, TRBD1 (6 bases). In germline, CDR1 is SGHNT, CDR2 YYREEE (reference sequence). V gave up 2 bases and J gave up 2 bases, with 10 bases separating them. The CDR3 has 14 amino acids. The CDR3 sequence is CASSLITGNYGYTF. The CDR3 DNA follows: TGTGCCAGCAGCTTAATCACAGGGAACTATGGCTACACCTTC.

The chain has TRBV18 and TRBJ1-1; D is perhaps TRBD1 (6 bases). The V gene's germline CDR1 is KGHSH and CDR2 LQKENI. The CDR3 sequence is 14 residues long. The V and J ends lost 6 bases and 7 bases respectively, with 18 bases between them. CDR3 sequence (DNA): TGTGCCAGCTCTTCGGGGAGGGGGACATTTGAAGCTTTCTTT. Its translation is CASSSGRGTFEAFF.

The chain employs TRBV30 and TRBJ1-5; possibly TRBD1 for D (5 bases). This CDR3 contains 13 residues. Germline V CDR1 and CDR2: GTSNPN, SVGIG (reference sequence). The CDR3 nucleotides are TGTGCTCTGGGGACTGGAGGCAATCAGCCCCAGCATTTT. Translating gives CALGTGGNQPQHF.

CDR3 in amino acids: CASSFSGGYYEQYF. The DNA for the CDR3 is TGTGCCAGCAGCTTTAGCGGGGGGTATTACGAGCAGTACTTC. V usage is TRBV11-2 and J usage is TRBJ2-7, with 10 bases that match TRBD2. The CDR3 sequence is 14 residues long. Germline lookup yields CDR1 SGHAT and CDR2 FQNNGV. Germline trimming cut 3 bases from V and 4 bases from J; bases unmatched to any gene: 3.

The CDR3 loop is CASSLLTATDTQYF. The CDR3 nucleotides read TGTGCCAGCAGTTTATTAACAGCTACAGATACGCAGTATTTT. The chain employs TRBV27 and TRBJ2-3; D is unclear. V was cut by 1 base and J by 3 bases, with 8 bases left in between. The CDR3 contains 14 residues. Per germline, CDR1 MNHEY and CDR2 SMNVEV (reference sequence).

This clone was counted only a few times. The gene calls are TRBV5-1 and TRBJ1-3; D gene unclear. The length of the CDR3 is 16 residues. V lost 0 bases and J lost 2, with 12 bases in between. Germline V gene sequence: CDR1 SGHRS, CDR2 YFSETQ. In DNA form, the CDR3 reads TGCGCCAGCAGCTTGGAGCCCGGAACAGCTGGAAACACCATATATTTT. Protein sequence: CASSLEPGTAGNTIYF.

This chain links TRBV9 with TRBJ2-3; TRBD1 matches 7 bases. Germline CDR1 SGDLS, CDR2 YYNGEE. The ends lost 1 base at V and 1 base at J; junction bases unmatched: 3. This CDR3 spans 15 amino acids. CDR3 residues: CASSVRTGGTDTQYF. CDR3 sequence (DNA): TGTGCCAGCAGCGTAAGAACAGGGGGCACAGATACGCAGTATTTT.

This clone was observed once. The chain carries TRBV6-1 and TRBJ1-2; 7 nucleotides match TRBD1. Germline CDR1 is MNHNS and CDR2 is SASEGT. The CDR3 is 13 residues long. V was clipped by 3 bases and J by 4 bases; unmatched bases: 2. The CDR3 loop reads CASSEQGVYGYTF. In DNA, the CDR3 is TGTGCCAGCAGTGAGCAGGGGGTCTATGGCTACACCTTC.

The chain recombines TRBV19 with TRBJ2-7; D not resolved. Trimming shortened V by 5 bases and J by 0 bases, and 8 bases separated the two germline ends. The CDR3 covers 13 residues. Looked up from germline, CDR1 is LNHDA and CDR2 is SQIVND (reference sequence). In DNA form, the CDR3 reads TGTGCCAGTAGTCGTGGCAGCTCCTACGAGCAGTACTTC. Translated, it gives CASSRGSSYEQYF.

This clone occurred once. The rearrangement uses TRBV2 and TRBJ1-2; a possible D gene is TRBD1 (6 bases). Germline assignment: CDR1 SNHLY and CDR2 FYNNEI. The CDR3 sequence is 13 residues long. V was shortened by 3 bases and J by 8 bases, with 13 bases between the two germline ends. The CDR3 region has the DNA TGTGCCAGCAGTGATATGGGGGCCGGGGGCTACACCTTC. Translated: CASSDMGAGGYTF.

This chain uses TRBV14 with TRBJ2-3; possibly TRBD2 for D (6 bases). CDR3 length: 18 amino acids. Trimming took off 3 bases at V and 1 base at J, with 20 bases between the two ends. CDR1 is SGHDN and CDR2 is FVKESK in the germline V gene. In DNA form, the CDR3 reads TGTGCCAGCAGCCATCCCAAGGAGGGACGGTTGGGCACAGATACGCAGTATTTT. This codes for CASSHPKEGRLGTDTQYF.